The 5 T cell receptor beta chains below all came from one sample that was sequenced in a study of blood T cell repertoires in COVID-19 (dated by TCRdb to the early 2020s). The library was built by means of the immunoSEQ multiplex PCR assay. TCRdb re-hosts the immuneACCESS table, in-frame sequences only. Its copies lack some clones; in the studies checked, an unresolved V gene accounts for under half of them, and the cause for the rest is not known. Present in this sample are roughly 140,000 clones, over 80% of which were seen just once. Of the sample, 1.7% is held by the ten largest clones. Material: peripheral blood. These receptors were collected from a woman in her forties or fifties with acute or convalescent COVID-19.

This CDR3 is CASSPLASGSGQFF. The DNA of the CDR3 is TGTGCCAGCTCACCATTGGCTAGCGGGAGTGGGCAGTTCTTC. V usage is TRBV18 and J usage is TRBJ2-1; 10 bases match TRBD2. Germline lookup yields CDR1 KGHSH and CDR2 LQKENI. The CDR3 is made up of 14 amino acids. After removal of 2 bases from V and 12 bases from J, the junction contained 7 bases not matched to a gene.

The rearrangement joins TRBV7-2 to TRBJ2-1; 7 positions match TRBD1. Trimming cost V 4 bases and J 12 bases; bases outside gene matches: 15. Germline values: CDR1 SGHTA, CDR2 FQGNSA. The CDR3 extends over 15 amino acids. CDR3 region: CASSSRGRQGGAQFF. The CDR3 DNA follows: TGTGCCAGCAGCTCCAGAGGGCGACAGGGCGGAGCGCAGTTCTTC.

The J gene is TRBJ1-2, the V gene TRBV27; TRBD1 matches at 7 bases. The CDR3 totals 15 residues. J was trimmed by 5 bases and V by 5 bases; bases with no gene match: 11. CDR1 and CDR2 (germline): MNHEY, SMNVEV (reference sequence). CDR3 DNA: TGTGCCAGCAGTCCGTACCGGGACAGCGTTTATGGCTACACCTTC. As protein: CASSPYRDSVYGYTF.

V usage is TRBV9 and J usage is TRBJ2-7, with 9 bases matching TRBD2. The length of the CDR3 is 16 residues. CDR1 and CDR2 (germline): SGDLS, YYNGEE. Trimming at V came to 4 bases and at J to 3 bases, leaving 11 bases not matched to a gene. The CDR3 protein is CASSSGGPSALYEQYF. DNA for the CDR3: TGTGCCAGCAGCAGCGGGGGGCCCTCCGCCCTCTACGAGCAGTACTTC.

V is TRBV7-2 and J is TRBJ2-1; TRBD2 is a possible D gene (6 bases). This CDR3 region has 15 residues. The V and J ends lost 2 bases and 4 bases respectively, with 12 bases between them. From germline, CDR1 is SGHTA and CDR2 FQGNSA. The CDR3 region is CASSLQAGDYNEQFF. CDR3 bases: TGTGCCAGCAGCTTACAAGCGGGCGATTACAATGAGCAGTTCTTC.